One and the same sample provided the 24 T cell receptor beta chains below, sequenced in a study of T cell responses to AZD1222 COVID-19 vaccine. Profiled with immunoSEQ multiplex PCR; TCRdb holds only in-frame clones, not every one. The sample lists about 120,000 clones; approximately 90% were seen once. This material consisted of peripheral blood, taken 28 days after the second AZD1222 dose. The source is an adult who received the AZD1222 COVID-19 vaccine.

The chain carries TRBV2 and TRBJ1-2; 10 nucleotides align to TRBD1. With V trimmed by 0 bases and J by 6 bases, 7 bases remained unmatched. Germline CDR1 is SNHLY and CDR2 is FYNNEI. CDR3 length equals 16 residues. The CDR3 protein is CASSEAWTGGYDGYTF. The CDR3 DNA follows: TGTGCCAGCAGTGAAGCTTGGACAGGGGGATACGATGGCTACACCTTC.

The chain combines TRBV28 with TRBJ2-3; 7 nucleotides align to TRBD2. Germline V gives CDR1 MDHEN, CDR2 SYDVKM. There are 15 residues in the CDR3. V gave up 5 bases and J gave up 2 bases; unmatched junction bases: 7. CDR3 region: CASSPRTRLTDTQYF. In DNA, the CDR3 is TGTGCCAGCAGTCCCCGGACTAGGCTCACAGATACGCAGTATTTT. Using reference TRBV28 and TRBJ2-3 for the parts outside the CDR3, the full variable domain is DVKVTQSSRYLVKRTGEKVFLECVQDMDHENMFWYRQDPGLGLRLIYFSYDVKMKEKGDIPEGYSVSREKKERFSLILESASTNQTSMYLCASSPRTRLTDTQYFGPGTRLTVL.

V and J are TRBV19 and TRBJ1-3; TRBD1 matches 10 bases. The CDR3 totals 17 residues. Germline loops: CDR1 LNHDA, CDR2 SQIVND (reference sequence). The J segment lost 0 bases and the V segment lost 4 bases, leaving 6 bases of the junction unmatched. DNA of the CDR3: TGTGCCAGTAGTACTCGACAGGGGGCTGTCTCTGGAAACACCATATATTTT. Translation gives CASSTRQGAVSGNTIYF.

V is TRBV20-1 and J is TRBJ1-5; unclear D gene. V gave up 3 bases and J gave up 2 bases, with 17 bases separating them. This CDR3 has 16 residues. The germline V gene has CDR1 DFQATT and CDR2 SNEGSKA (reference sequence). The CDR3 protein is CSASDGPGIGNQPQHF. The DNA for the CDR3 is TGCAGTGCTAGTGATGGGCCGGGGATCGGCAATCAGCCCCAGCATTTT.

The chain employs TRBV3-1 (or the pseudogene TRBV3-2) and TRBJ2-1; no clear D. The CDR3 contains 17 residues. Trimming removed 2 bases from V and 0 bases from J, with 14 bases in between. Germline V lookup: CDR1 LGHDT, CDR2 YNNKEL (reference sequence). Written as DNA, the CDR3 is TGTGCCAGCAGCCAACCCCAGGAAACCCGCTCCTACAATGAGCAGTTCTTC. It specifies CASSQPQETRSYNEQFF.

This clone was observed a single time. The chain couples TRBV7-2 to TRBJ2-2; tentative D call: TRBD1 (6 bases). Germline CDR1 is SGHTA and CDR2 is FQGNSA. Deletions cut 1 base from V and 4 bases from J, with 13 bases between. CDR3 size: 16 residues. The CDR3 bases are TGTGCCAGCAGCTTAGGTGGGGGCGTTGGCACCGGGGAGCTGTTTTTT. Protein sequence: CASSLGGGVGTGELFF.

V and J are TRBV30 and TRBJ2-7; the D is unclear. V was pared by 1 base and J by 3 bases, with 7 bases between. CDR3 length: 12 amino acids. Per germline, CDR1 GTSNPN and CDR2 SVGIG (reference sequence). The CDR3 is CAWSAVRYEQYF. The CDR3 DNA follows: TGTGCCTGGAGTGCGGTCCGCTACGAGCAGTACTTC.

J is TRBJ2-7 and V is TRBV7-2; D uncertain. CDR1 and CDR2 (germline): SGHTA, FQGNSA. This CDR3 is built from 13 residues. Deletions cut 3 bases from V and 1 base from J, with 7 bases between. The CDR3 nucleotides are TGTGCCAGCAGCTTGGGCTTTTCCTACGAGCAGTACTTC. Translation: CASSLGFSYEQYF.

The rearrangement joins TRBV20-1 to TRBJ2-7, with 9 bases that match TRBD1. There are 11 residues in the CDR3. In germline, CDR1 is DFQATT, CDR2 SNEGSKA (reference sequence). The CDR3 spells CRVGQGYEQYF. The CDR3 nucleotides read TGCAGGGTGGGACAGGGCTACGAGCAGTACTTC.

This CDR3 is CASSPGGAGGNEQFF. CDR3 DNA sequence: TGTGCCAGCAGCCCAGGGGGAGCGGGGGGCAATGAGCAGTTCTTC. The gene calls are TRBV7-2 and TRBJ2-1, with 9 positions matching TRBD2. The length of the CDR3 is 15 residues. Trimming at V came to 5 bases and at J to 6 bases, leaving 8 bases not matched to a gene. Germline V gene lookup returns CDR1 SGHTA and CDR2 FQGNSA. The full variable domain, rest sourced from reference TRBV7-2 and TRBJ2-1, is GAGVSQSPSNKVTEKGKDVELRCDPISGHTALYWYRQSLGQGLEFLIYFQGNSAPDKSGLPSDRFSAERTGGSVSTLTIQRTQQEDSAVYLCASSPGGAGGNEQFFGPGTRLTVL.

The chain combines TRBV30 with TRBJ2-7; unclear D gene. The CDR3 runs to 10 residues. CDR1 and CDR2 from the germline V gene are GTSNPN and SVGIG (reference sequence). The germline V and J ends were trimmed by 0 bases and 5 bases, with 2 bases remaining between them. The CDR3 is CAWSVHEQYF. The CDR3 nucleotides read TGTGCCTGGAGTGTCCACGAGCAGTACTTC.

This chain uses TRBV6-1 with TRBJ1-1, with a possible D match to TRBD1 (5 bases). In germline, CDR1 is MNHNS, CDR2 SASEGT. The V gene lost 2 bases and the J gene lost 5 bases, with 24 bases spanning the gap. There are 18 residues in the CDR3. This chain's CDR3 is CASSENHSRGGERTEAFF. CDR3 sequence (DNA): TGTGCCAGCAGTGAAAACCATTCCCGGGGGGGAGAACGGACTGAAGCTTTCTTT.

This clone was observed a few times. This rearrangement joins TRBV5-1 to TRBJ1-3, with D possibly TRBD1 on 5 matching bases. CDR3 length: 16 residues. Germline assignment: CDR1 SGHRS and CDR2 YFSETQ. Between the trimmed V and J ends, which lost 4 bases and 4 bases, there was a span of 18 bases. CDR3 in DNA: TGCGCCAGCAGCCCAGGGACGAGCCTCTCCGGAAACACCATATATTTT. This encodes CASSPGTSLSGNTIYF.

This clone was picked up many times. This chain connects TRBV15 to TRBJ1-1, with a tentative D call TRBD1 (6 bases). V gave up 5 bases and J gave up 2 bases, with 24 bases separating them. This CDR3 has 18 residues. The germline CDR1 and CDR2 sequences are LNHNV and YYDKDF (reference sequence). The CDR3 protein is CATSWGPYRNPRNTEAFF. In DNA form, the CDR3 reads TGTGCCACCAGCTGGGGGCCTTACAGGAATCCCCGAAACACTGAAGCTTTCTTT.

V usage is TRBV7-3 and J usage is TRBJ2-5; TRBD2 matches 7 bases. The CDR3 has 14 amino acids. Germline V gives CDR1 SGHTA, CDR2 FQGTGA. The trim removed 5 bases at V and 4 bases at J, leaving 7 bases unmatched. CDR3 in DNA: TGTGCCAGCAGCCCAGGACTAGTAGGAGAGACCCAGTACTTC. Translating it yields CASSPGLVGETQYF.

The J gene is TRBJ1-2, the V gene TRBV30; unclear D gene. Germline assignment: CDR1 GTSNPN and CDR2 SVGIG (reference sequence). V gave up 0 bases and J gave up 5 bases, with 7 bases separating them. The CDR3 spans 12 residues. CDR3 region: CAWSVAGYGYTF. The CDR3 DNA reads TGTGCCTGGAGTGTAGCCGGTTATGGCTACACCTTC.

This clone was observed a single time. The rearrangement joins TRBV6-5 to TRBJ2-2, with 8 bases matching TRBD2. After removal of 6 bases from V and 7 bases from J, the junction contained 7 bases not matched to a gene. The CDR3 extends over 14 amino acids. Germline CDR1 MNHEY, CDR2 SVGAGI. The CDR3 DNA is TGTGCCAGCAGGGGACTAGGTGTCGGCGGGGAGCTGTTTTTT. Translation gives CASRGLGVGGELFF.

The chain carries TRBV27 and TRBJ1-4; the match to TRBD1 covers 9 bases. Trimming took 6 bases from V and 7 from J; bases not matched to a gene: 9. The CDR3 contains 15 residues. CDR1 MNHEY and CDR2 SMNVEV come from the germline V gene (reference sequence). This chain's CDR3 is CASSKPGQGGEKLFF. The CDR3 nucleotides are TGTGCCAGCAGCAAACCGGGACAGGGCGGTGAAAAACTGTTTTTT. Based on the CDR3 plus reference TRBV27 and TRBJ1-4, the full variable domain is EAQVTQNPRYLITVTGKKLTVTCSQNMNHEYMSWYRQDPGLGLRQIYYSMNVEVTDKGDVPEGYKVSRKEKRNFPLILESPSPNQTSLYFCASSKPGQGGEKLFFGSGTQLSVL.

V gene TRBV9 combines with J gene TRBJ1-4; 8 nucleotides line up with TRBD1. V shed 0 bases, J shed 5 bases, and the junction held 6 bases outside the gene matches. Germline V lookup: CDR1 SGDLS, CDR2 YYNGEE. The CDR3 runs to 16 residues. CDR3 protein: CASSVEGSGGNEKLFF. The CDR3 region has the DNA TGTGCCAGCAGCGTAGAGGGGTCAGGGGGCAATGAAAAACTGTTTTTT.

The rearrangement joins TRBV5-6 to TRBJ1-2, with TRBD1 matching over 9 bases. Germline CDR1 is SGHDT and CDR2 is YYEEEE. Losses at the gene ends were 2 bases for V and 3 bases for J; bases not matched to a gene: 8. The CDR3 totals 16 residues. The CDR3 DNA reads TGTGCCAGCAGCTTTTGGACAGGGGTCTATTACTATGGCTACACCTTC. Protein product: CASSFWTGVYYYGYTF. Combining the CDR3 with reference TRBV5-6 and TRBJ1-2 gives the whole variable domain DAGVTQSPTHLIKTRGQQVTLRCSPKSGHDTVSWYQQALGQGPQFIFQYYEEEERQRGNFPDRFSGHQFPNYSSELNVNALLLGDSALYLCASSFWTGVYYYGYTFGSGTRLTVV.

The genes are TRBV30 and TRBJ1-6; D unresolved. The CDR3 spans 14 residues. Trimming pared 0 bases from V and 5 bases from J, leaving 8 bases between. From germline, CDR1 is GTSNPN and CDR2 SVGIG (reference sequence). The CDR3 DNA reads TGTGCCTGGAGTGTACCCAGTAATAATTCACCCCTCCACTTT. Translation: CAWSVPSNNSPLHF.

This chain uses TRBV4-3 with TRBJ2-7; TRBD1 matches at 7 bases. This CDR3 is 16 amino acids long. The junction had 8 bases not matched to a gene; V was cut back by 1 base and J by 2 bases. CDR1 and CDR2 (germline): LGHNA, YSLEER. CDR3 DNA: TGCGCCAGCAGCCAAGGTGGACAGGAAAGAGCCTACGAGCAGTACTTC. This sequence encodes CASSQGGQERAYEQYF.

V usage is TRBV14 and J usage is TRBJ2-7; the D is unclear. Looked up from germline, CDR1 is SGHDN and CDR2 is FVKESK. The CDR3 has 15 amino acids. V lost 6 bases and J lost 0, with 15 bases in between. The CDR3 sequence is CASSFGRKSSYEQYF. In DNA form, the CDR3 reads TGTGCCAGCAGTTTTGGCCGCAAGAGCTCCTACGAGCAGTACTTC.

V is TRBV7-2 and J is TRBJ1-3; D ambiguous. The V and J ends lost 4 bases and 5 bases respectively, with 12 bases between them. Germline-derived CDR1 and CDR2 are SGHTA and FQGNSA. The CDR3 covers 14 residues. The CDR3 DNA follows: TGTGCCAGCAGCTCGGGCCTCTACCGAAACACCATATATTTT. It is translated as CASSSGLYRNTIYF.